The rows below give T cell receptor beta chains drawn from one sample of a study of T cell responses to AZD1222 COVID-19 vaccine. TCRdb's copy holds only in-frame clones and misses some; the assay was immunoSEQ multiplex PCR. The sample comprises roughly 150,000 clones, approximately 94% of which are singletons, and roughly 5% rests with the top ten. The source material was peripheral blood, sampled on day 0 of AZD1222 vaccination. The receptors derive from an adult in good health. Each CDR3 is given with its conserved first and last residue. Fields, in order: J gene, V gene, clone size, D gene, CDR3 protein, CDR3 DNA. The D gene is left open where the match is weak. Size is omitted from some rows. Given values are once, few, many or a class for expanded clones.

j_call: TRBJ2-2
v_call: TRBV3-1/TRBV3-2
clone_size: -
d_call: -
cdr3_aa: CASSPQVAGELFF
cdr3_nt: TGTGCCAGCAGCCCCCAGGTAGCCGGGGAGCTGTTTTTT

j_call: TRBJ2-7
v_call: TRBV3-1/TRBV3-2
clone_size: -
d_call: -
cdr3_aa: CASSQVRRPDTYEQYF
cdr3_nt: TGTGCCAGCAGCCAAGTCCGACGACCCGATACCTACGAGCAGTACTTC

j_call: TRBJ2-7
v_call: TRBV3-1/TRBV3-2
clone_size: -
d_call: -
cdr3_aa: CASSRGTFAERNEQYF
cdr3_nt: TGTGCCAGCAGCCGGGGGACCTTTGCGGAGCGGAACGAGCAGTACTTC

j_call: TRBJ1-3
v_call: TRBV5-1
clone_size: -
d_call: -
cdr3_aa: CASSLEVPPGTIYF
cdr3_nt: TGCGCCAGCAGCTTGGAGGTTCCCCCAGGCACCATATATTTT

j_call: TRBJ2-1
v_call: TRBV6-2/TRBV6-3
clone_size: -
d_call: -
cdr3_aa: CASSLGVNGADPNEQFF
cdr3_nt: TGTGCCAGCAGCCTGGGGGTTAATGGGGCCGACCCCAATGAGCAGTTCTTC

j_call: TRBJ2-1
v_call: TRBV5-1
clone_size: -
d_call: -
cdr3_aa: CASSFQHRYNEQFF
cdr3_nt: TGCGCCAGCAGCTTCCAACACCGATACAATGAGCAGTTCTTC

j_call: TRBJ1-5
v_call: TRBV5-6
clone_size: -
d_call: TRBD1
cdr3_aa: CASSATGLGEPQHF
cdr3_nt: TGTGCCAGCAGCGCGACAGGGTTGGGTGAGCCCCAGCATTTT

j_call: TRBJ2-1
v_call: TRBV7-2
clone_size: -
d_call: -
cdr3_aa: CASSLAPGLSSYNEQFF
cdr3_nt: TGTGCCAGCAGCTTAGCGCCAGGCCTGAGCTCCTACAATGAGCAGTTCTTC

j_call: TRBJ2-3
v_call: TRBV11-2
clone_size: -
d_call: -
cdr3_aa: CASSREGGTQYF
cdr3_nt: TGTGCCAGCAGCCGAGAAGGCGGGACGCAGTATTTT

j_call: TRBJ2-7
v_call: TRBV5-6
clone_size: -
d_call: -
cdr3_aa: CASSSKDSYEQYF
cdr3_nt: TGTGCCAGCAGCTCGAAGGACAGCTACGAGCAGTACTTC

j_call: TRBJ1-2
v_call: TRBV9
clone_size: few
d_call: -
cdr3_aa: CASSVGTGNYGYTF
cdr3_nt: TGTGCCAGCAGCGTAGGGACGGGAAACTATGGCTACACCTTC

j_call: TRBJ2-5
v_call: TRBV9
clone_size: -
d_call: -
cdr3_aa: CASSVGGVQETQYF
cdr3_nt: TGTGCCAGCAGCGTAGGAGGGGTCCAAGAGACCCAGTACTTC

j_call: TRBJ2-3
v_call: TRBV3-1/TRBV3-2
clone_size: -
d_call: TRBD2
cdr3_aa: CASSQRAGLAGTDTQYF
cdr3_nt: TGTGCCAGCAGCCAGCGAGCCGGACTAGCGGGTACAGATACGCAGTATTTT

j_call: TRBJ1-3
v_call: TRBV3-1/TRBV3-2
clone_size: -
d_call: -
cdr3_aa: CASSQTASGNTIYF
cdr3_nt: TGTGCCAGCAGCCAAACAGCCTCTGGAAACACCATATATTTT

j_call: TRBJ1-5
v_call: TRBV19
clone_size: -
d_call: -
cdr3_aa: CASRTGNQPQHF
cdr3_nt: TGTGCCAGTAGAACAGGGAATCAGCCCCAGCATTTT

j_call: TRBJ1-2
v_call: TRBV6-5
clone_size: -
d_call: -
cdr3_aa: CASRKSGPASGYTF
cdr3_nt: TGTGCCAGCAGGAAATCCGGGCCCGCCTCTGGCTACACCTTC

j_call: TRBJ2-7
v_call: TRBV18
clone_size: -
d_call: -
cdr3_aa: CASSPRDGKSEQYF
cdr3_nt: TGTGCCAGCTCACCGCGAGACGGAAAGAGCGAGCAGTACTTC

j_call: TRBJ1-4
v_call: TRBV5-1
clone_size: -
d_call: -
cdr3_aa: CASSLAGTGNEKLFF
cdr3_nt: TGCGCCAGCAGCTTGGCCGGGACGGGGAATGAAAAACTGTTTTTT

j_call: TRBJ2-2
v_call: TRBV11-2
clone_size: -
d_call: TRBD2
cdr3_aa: CASSFLAGGRTGELFF
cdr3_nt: TGTGCCAGCAGCTTTTTGGCGGGGGGACGCACCGGGGAGCTGTTTTTT

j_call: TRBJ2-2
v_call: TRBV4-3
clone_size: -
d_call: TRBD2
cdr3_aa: CASSPSGTSGTAGELFF
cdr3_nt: TGCGCCAGCAGCCCCTCCGGGACTAGCGGGACGGCCGGGGAGCTGTTTTTT

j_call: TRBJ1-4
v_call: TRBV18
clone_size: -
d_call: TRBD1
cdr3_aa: CASSPLGQGPNEKLFF
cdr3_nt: TGTGCCAGCTCACCACTGGGACAGGGACCTAATGAAAAACTGTTTTTT

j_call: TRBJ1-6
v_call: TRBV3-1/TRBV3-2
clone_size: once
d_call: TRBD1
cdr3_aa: CASSPRGQGSGSPLHF
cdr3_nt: TGTGCCAGCAGCCCCCGGGGACAGGGATCCGGTTCACCCCTCCACTTT

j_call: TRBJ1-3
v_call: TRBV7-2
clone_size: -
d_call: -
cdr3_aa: CASSLFQGSGNTIYF
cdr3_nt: TGTGCCAGCAGCTTGTTCCAGGGCTCTGGAAACACCATATATTTT

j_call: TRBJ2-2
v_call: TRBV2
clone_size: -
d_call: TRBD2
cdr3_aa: CASSEVRGDTGELFF
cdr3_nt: TGTGCCAGCAGTGAGGTTCGGGGGGACACCGGGGAGCTGTTTTTT

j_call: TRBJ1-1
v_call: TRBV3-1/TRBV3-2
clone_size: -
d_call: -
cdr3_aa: CASSRWTEAFF
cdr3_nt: TGTGCCAGCAGCCGGTGGACTGAAGCTTTCTTT

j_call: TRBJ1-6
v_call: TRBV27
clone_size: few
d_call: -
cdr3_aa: CASRPGMVDSPLHF
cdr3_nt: TGTGCCAGCAGACCCGGGATGGTGGATTCACCCCTCCACTTT

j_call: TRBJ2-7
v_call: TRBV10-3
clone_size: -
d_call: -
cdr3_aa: CSAGAGHYEQYF
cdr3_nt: TGTTCCGCGGGAGCGGGACACTACGAGCAGTACTTC

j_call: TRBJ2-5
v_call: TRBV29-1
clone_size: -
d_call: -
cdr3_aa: CSVMDSQETQYF
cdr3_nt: TGCAGCGTTATGGACTCCCAAGAGACCCAGTACTTC

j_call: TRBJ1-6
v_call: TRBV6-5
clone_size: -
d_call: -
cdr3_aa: CASSTGPYNSPLHF
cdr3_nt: TGTGCCAGCAGTACAGGGCCCTATAATTCACCCCTCCACTTT

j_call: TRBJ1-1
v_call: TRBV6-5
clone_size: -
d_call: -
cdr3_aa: CASIWGRTEAFF
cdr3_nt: TGTGCCAGCATATGGGGGCGCACTGAAGCTTTCTTT

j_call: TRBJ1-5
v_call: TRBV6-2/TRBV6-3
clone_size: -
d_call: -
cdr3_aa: CASSMVGPLPQHF
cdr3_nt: TGTGCCAGCAGTATGGTCGGTCCGCTACCCCAGCATTTT

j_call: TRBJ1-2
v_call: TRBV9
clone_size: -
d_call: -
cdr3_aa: CASSDRRGYTF
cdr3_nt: TGTGCCAGCAGCGATAGGAGGGGCTACACCTTC

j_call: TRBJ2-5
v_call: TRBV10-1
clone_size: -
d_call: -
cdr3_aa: CASSESEGRDPYQETQYF
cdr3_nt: TGCGCCAGCAGTGAGTCGGAAGGTAGGGATCCCTACCAAGAGACCCAGTACTTC

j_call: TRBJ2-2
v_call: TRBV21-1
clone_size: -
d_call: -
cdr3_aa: CAGYPSGSHTGELFF
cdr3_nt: TGTGCCGGCTACCCAAGCGGGAGCCACACCGGGGAGCTGTTTTTT

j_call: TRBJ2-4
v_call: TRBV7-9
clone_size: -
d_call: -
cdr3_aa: CATKEGASSGKYF
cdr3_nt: TGTGCCACAAAGGAGGGGGCCTCCAGTGGGAAGTACTTC

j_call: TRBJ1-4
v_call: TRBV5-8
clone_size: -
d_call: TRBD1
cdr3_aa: CASSGDRVAGEKLFF
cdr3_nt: TGTGCCAGCAGCGGAGACAGGGTTGCGGGTGAAAAACTGTTTTTT

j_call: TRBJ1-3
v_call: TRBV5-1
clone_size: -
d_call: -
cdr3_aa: CASSFQGNSGNTIYF
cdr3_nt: TGCGCCAGCAGCTTTCAGGGTAACTCTGGAAACACCATATATTTT

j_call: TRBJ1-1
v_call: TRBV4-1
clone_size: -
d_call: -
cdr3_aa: CASSHNKVNAEAFF
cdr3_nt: TGCGCCAGCAGCCATAACAAGGTAAACGCTGAAGCTTTCTTT

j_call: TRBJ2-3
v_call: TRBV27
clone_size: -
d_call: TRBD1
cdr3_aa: CASSPNRGRTDTQYF
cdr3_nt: TGTGCCAGCAGCCCAAACAGGGGGCGGACAGATACGCAGTATTTT

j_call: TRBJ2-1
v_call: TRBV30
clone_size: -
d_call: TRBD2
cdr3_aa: CAWSAGTSGSWFF
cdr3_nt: TGTGCCTGGAGCGCCGGGACTAGCGGGAGTTGGTTCTTC

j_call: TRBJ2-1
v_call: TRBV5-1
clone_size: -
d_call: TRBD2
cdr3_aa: CASSPRGIAGRQWSSYNEQFF
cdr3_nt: TGCGCCAGCAGTCCAAGGGGGATAGCGGGACGCCAATGGTCCTCCTACAATGAGCAGTTCTTC

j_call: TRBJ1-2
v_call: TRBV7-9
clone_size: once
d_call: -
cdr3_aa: CASSHTQGFTNYGYTF
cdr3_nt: TGTGCCAGCAGTCATACACAGGGCTTCACTAACTATGGCTACACCTTC

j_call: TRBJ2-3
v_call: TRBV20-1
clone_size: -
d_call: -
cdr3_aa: CSASKGKADTQYF
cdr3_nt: TGCAGTGCTAGTAAGGGAAAAGCGGATACGCAGTATTTT

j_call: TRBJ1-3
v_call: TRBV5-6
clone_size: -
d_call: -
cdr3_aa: CASSRGHYGNTIYF
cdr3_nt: TGTGCCAGCAGCCGGGGACATTATGGAAACACCATATATTTT

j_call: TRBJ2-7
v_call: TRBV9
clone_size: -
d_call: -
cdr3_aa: CASEGPFRLCEQYF
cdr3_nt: TGTGCCAGCGAAGGCCCGTTTAGATTGTGCGAGCAGTACTTC

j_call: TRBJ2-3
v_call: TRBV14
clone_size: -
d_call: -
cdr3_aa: CASSLVTPGLGAATAQYF
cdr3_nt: TGTGCCAGCAGCCTCGTTACACCGGGACTGGGGGCAGCTACCGCGCAGTATTTT

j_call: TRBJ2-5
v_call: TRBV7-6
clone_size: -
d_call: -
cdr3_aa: CASIRAPGETQYF
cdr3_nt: TGTGCCAGTATCCGGGCCCCTGGGGAGACCCAGTACTTC

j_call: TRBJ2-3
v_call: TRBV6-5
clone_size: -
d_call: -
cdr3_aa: CASSYDWDSTDTQYF
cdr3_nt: TGTGCCAGCAGTTACGATTGGGATAGCACAGATACGCAGTATTTT

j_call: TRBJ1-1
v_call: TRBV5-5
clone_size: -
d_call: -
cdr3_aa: CASSGNTYTEAFF
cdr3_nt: TGTGCCAGCAGCGGGAACACTTACACTGAAGCTTTCTTT

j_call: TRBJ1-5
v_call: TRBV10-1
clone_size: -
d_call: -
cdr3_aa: CAGVLMTIGPQPQHF
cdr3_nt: TGCGCCGGAGTATTAATGACAATCGGGCCTCAGCCCCAGCATTTT

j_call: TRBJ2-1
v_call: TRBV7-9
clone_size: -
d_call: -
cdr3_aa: CASSPLGEKQFF
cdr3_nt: TGTGCCAGCAGCCCGCTTGGGGAGAAGCAGTTCTTC

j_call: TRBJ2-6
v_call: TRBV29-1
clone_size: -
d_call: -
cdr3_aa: CSVTGPGAGANVLTF
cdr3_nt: TGCAGCGTTACAGGGCCTGGAGCTGGGGCCAACGTCCTGACTTTC

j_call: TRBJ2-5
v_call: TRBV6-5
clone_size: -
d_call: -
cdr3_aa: CACTGVETQYF
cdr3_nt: TGTGCCTGCACGGGGGTGGAGACCCAGTACTTC

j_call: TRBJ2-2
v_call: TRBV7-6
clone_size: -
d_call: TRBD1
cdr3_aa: CASSFWDREVAGTGELFF
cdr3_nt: TGTGCCAGCAGCTTTTGGGACAGGGAGGTGGCGGGCACCGGGGAGCTGTTTTTT

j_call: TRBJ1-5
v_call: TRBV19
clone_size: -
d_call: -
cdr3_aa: CASGKGGEAFQHF
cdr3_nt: TGTGCCAGTGGAAAGGGGGGAGAAGCATTCCAGCATTTT